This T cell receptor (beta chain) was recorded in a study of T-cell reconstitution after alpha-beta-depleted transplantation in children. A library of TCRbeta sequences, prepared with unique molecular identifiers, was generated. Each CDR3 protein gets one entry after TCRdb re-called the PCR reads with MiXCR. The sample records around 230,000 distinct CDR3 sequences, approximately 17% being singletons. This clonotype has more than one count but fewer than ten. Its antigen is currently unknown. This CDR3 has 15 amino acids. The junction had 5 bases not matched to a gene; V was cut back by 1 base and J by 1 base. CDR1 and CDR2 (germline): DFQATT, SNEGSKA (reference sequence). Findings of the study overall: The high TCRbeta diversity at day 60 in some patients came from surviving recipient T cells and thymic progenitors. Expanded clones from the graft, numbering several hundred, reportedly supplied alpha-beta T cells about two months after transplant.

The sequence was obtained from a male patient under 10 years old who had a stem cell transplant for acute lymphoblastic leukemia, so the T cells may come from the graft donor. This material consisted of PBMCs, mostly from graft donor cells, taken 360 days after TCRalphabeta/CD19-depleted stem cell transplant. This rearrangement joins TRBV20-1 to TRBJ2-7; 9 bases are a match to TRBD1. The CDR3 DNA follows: TGCAGTGCTAGAGCCGCCGGGACAGGGTCCTACGAGCAGTACTTC. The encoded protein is CSARAAGTGSYEQYF.